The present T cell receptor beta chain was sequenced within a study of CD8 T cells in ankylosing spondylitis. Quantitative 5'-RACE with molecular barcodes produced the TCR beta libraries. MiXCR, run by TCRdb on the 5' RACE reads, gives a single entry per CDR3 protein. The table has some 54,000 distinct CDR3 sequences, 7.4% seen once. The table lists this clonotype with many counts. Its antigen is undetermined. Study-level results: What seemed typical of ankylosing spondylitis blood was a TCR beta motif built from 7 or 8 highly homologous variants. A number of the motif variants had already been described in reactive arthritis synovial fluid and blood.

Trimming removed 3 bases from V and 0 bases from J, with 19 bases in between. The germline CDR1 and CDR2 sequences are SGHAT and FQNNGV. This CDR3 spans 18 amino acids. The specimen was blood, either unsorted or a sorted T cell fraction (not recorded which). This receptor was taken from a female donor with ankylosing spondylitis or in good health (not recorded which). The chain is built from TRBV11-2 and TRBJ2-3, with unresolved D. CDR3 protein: CASSLGPSGSVSTDTQYF. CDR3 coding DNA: TGTGCCAGCAGCTTGGGCCCCTCTGGTAGTGTCAGCACAGATACGCAGTATTTT. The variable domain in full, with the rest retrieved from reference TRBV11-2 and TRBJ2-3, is EAGVAQSPRYKIIEKRQSVAFWCNPISGHATLYWYQQILGQGPKLLIQFQNNGVVDDSQLPKDRFSAERLKGVDSTLKIQPAKLEDSAVYLCASSLGPSGSVSTDTQYFGPGTRLTVL.